The source of this TCR beta chain is a study of blood T cell repertoires in COVID-19. Study overall: COVID-19 samples collected from the United States, Italy and Spain covered acute and convalescent phases. PBMCs, B-cell-depleted T cells, or T cells provided the cDNA or gDNA that made up the material.

In the study's own analysis: By means of reference gene primer amplification, nucleated cell counts were estimated. Sequencing used immunoSEQ multiplex PCR; TCRdb keeps in-frame clones, though not all of them. Clone size and the V and J calls come from that table; the DNA yielded D and trimming. This repertoire shows around 99,000 clones, 80% to 85% found once; its top ten account for less than 5%. The CDR3 consists of 17 residues. Trimming shortened V by 1 base and J by 0 bases, and 14 bases separated the two germline ends. The V gene's germline CDR1 is MGHRA and CDR2 YSYEKL. This sequence was found in a human donor in a cohort sampled during active COVID-19. The sequenced material came from peripheral blood. The chain recombines TRBV4-1 with TRBJ2-3, with D maybe TRBD2 (5 bases). The DNA for the CDR3 is TGCGCCAGCAGCCAAGCGCCATGGGCTAGCAGCACAGATACGCAGTATTTT. It yields the protein CASSQAPWASSTDTQYF.